A selection of T cell receptor beta chains follows, all from one sample in a study of OX40 agonist ivuxolimab in advanced cancers. TCRdb's table, derived via immunoSEQ multiplex PCR, lists solely in-frame clones and lacks some. The sample holds fewer than 50,000 clones; approximately 91% are singletons and the top ten take about 28%. Sequencing used CD4+ or CD8+ T cells sorted from blood, obtained in a trial of the OX40 agonist ivuxolimab. These receptors were obtained from an adult with an advanced solid tumor such as melanoma, head and neck, liver or kidney cancer. The CDR3 runs from the conserved cysteine through the conserved F or W. D genes are given only for firm matches. Clone sizes are given selectively: once, few, many, or a class where the clone is expanded.

>TRBV27|TRBJ2-6|-|TRBD1
CASSFRTGNSRANVLTF
TGTGCCAGCAGTTTTCGGACAGGGAATAGTAGGGCCAACGTCCTGACTTTC
>TRBV13|TRBJ1-5|-|-
CASTLSRELESPQHF
TGTGCCAGCACCTTATCAAGAGAGTTGGAGTCGCCCCAGCATTTT
>TRBV27|TRBJ1-6|-|TRBD1
CASSPGQGGESPLHF
TGTGCCAGCAGTCCCGGACAGGGGGGCGAATCACCCCTCCACTTT
>TRBV4-1|TRBJ1-1|many|-
CASSQVGIRDVNTEAFF
TGCGCCAGCAGCCAAGTCGGGATTCGGGACGTTAACACTGAAGCTTTCTTT
>TRBV4-1|TRBJ2-2|-|-
CASSQRIDTGELFF
TGCGCCAGCAGCCAAAGGATCGACACCGGGGAGCTGTTTTTT
>TRBV7-8|TRBJ1-1|-|TRBD1
CASSPTGGRGTEAFF
TGTGCCAGCAGCCCGACAGGGGGCCGGGGCACTGAAGCTTTCTTT
>TRBV28|TRBJ2-5|-|-
CASSFDAETQYF
TGTGCCAGCAGTTTCGATGCCGAGACCCAGTACTTC
>TRBV10-3|TRBJ1-1|-|TRBD1
CAITGQGMITEAFF
TGTGCCATTACGGGACAGGGGATGATCACTGAAGCTTTCTTT
>TRBV9|TRBJ1-1|-|TRBD1
CASSAEDRGSYLNTEAFF
TGTGCCAGCAGCGCGGAGGACAGGGGCTCCTACTTGAACACTGAAGCTTTCTTT
>TRBV7-9|TRBJ2-1|-|TRBD1
CASSFPRDRGYNEQFF
TGTGCCAGCAGCTTCCCCCGGGACAGGGGATATAATGAGCAGTTCTTC
>TRBV4-1|TRBJ2-1|-|TRBD2
CASSPSSGRHEQFF
TGCGCCAGCAGCCCAAGTAGCGGGAGACATGAGCAGTTCTTC
>TRBV28|TRBJ1-4|-|TRBD1
CASSHRGQDEKLFF
TGTGCCAGCAGTCACAGGGGGCAGGATGAAAAACTGTTTTTT
>TRBV19|TRBJ2-3|-|-
CASSEKQTYTQYF
TGTGCCAGTAGTGAAAAGCAGACCTATACGCAGTATTTT
>TRBV4-1|TRBJ2-1|-|TRBD2
CASSQGLAIYNEQFF
TGCGCCAGCTCCCAGGGACTAGCTATCTACAATGAGCAGTTCTTC
>TRBV30|TRBJ2-1|-|-
CAWSVVWVSTGDEQFF
TGTGCCTGGAGTGTAGTCTGGGTATCTACGGGCGATGAGCAGTTCTTC
>TRBV5-1|TRBJ1-5|-|-
CASSPTGNQPQHF
TGCGCCAGCAGCCCGACGGGCAATCAGCCCCAGCATTTT
>TRBV10-3|TRBJ2-3|-|TRBD1
CAISGTEGGEGTDTQYF
TGTGCCATCAGTGGGACAGAAGGGGGCGAGGGCACAGATACGCAGTATTTT
>TRBV10-3|TRBJ1-2|-|-
CAISETLYGYTF
TGTGCCATCAGTGAAACTCTCTATGGCTACACCTTC
>TRBV18|TRBJ1-4|-|-
CASSTGGIEKLFF
TGTGCCAGCTCAACCGGTGGGATTGAAAAACTGTTTTTT
>TRBV13|TRBJ2-1|-|-
CASSTAGTSGEQFF
TGTGCCAGCAGCACGGCCGGGACGTCGGGTGAGCAGTTCTTC